These T cell receptor beta chains were read from a single sample in a study of PD-1 blockade in classical Hodgkin lymphoma. TCRdb's copy holds only in-frame clones and misses some; the assay was immunoSEQ multiplex PCR. The table records 40,000 to 50,000 clones, around 74% of them present only once. The sample was peripheral blood mononuclear cells (PBMCs), taken before the fourth cycle of nivolumab. Receptors originate from a human donor with classical Hodgkin lymphoma. CDR3s include the opening cysteine and the closing phenylalanine or tryptophan. Each record gives: V gene, CDR3 length, CDR3 protein.

TRBV11-2,14,CASSLDPGDSPLHF
TRBV10-3,11,CAITRGDEQYF
TRBV5-4,14,CASSLGHTNYEQYF
TRBV28,14,CASSSLGTRTEAFF
TRBV12-5,13,CASGQDRGDEQYF
TRBV2,13,CASRERGSYEQYF
TRBV6-5,13,CASSREQNYGYTF
TRBV4-1,14,CASSQAYRTDTQYF
TRBV7-9,12,CASSLEGHEQYF
TRBV15,19,CATSKNYPLLAGRTDTQYF
TRBV7-9,15,CASSGQTWGRNTIYF
TRBV29-1,13,CSVAGYYVTEAFF
TRBV5-1,15,CASSYDRGPGQPQHF
TRBV14,16,CASSQDPLGVSTEAFF
TRBV4-2,15,CASSPEGGGNQPQHF
TRBV6-1,11,CASSPTVLPFF
TRBV7-2,16,CASSFTFQGQKNIQYF
TRBV2,13,CASDGDNFSPQHF
TRBV5-4,16,CASSLAPGGTKNIQYF
TRBV18,15,CASSPGGTGNEKLFF
TRBV27,12,CASSFVSGELFF
TRBV20-1,11,CSNLSGETQYF
TRBV30,13,CAWSTDSGNTIYF
TRBV7-3,16,CASSPGAGTTGNTIYF
TRBV19,11,CASSFYTEAFF
TRBV7-2,15,CASSPIVGGQETQYF
TRBV28,17,CASSSPLGLKGPDTQYF
TRBV5-6,15,CASSKPGQGDEKLFF
TRBV6-1,15,CASSRGTGSSYEQYF
TRBV9,15,CASSTLGGARAEAFF
TRBV4-1,12,CASSAQSGELFF
TRBV27,14,CASSSSGNTGELFF
TRBV11-2,14,CASSLDRVSDTQYF
TRBV25-1,15,CASSPTIIKQETQYF
TRBV19,15,CASTAQNSGANVLTF
TRBV30,13,CAWETGTQETQYF
TRBV6-6,14,CASSNRGLNQPQHF